This TCR beta chain was identified during a study of T cell repertoires in cytomegalovirus infection. Across the whole study: Well-studied HLA-B-restricted CMV epitopes were used in the study alongside recently identified HLA-C-restricted ones. Shared public TCR beta signatures pointed to both CMV infection and a matching HLA type. General observations from the study: Dominating the ex vivo response were HLA-C-restricted CMV-specific TCR beta clonotypes.

This clonotype showed up just a few times. Antigen: not known. TCRdb re-analysed the reads in MiXCR, keeping a single row per CDR3 protein. The sample records fewer than 950,000 distinct CDR3 sequences, about 30% being singletons. V lost 5 bases and J lost 17, with 22 bases in between. CDR3 size: 14 residues. CDR1 and CDR2 (germline): SGHVS, FNYEAQ. The sequence came from a human donor in good health (CMV status not recorded). Some clones in this sample may be carry-over from other donors' samples. This chain joins TRBV7-6 and TRBJ2-6, with D perhaps TRBD2 (6 bases). Sequenced here: cultured CD8+ T cells from PBMCs, sampled from culture after CMV antigen stimulation. The CDR3 region is CASSPGGHLARLTF. For the CDR3, the DNA is TGTGCCAGCAGCCCCGGAGGGCACTTAGCTAGGTTGACTTTC.